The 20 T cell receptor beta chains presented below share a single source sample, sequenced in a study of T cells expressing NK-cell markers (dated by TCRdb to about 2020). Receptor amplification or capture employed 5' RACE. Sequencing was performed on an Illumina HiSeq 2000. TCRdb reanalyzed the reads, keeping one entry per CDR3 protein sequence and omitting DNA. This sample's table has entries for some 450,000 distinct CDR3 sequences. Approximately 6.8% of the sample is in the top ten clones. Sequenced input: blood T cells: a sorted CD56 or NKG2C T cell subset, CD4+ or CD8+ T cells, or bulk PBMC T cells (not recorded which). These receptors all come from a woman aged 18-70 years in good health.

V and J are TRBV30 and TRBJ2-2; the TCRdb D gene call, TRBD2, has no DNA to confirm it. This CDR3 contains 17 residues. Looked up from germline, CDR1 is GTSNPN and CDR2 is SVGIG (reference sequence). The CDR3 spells CAWSPIGLAGVTGELFF. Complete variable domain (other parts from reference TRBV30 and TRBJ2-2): SQTIHQWPATLVQPVGSPLSLECTVEGTSNPNLYWYRQAAGRGLQLLFYSVGIGQISSEVPQNLSASRPQDRQFILSSKKLLLSDSGFYLCAWSPIGLAGVTGELFFGEGSRLTVL.

CDR3 residues: CASSQEAGVVYNEQFF. The chain uses TRBV4-2 and TRBJ2-1; TCRdb lists TRBD2, though no DNA is available to test this call. Germline CDR1 reads LGHNA; CDR2 reads YNFKEQ. The CDR3 loop spans 16 amino acids.

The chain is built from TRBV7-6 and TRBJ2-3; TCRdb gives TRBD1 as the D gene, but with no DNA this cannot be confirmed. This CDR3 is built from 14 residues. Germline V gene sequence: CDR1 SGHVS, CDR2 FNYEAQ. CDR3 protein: CASSQWDSTHTQYF.

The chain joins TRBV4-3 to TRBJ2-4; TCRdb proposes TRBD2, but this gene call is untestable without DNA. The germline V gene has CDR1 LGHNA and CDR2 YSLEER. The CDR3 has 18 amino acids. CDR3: CASSARTSGGRAKNIQYF.

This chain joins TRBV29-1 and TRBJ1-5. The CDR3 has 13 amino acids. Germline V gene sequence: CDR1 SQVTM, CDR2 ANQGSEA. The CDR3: CSVVGQGDQPQHF.

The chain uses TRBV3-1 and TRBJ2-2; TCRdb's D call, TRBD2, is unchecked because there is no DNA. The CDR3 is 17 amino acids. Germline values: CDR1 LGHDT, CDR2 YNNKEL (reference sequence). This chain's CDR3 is CASSQDPLAGTTGELFF.

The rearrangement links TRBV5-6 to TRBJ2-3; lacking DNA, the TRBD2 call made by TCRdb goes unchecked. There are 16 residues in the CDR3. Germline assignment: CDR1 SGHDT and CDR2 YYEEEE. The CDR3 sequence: CASSFRALPRTDTQYF.

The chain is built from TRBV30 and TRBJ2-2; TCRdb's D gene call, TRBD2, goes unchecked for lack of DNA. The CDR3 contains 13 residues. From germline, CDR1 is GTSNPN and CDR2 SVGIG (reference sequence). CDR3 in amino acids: CAYLAQNTGELFF.

The CDR3: CASSYLYEQYF. V is TRBV6-2 or TRBV6-3 and J is TRBJ2-7. CDR1 is MNHEY, CDR2 SVGEGT, per germline. The CDR3 runs 11 residues.

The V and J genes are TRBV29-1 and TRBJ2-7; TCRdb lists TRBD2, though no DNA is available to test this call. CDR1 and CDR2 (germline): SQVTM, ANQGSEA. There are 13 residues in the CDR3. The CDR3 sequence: CSVETSEYYEQYF.

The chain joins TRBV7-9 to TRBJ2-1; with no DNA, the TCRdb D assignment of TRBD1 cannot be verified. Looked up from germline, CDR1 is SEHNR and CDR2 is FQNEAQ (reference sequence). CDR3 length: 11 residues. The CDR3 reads CASSRAGEQFF.

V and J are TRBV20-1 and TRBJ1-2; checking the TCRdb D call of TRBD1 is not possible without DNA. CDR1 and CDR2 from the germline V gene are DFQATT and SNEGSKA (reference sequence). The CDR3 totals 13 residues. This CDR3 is CSATGAINYGYTF.

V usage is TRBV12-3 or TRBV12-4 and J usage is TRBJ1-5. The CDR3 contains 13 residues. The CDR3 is CASTNAGGQPQHF.

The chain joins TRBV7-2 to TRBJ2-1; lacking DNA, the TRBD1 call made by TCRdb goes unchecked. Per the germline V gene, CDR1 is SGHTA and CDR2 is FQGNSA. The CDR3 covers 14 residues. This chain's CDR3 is CASSLTGDGGEQFF.

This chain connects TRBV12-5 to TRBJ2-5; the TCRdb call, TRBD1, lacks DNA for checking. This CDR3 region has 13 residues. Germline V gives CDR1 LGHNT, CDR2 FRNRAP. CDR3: CASNRWGGETQYF.

The CDR3 here is CSVPLAGGPNEQFF. The J gene is TRBJ2-1, the V gene TRBV20-1; TCRdb lists TRBD2, though no DNA is available to test this call. Germline assignment: CDR1 DFQATT and CDR2 SNEGSKA (reference sequence). The CDR3 has 14 amino acids.

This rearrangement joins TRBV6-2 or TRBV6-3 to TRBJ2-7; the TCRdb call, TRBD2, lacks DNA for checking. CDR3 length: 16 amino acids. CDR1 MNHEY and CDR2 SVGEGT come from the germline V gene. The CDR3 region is CASSALLAGGSYEQYF.

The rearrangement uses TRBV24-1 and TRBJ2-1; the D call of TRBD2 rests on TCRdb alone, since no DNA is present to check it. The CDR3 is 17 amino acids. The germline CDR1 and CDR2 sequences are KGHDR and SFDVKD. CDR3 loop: CATSDFGRGTSGREQFF.

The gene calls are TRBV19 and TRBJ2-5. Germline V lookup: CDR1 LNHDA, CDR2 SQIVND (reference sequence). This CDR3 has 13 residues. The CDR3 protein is CASSIVGQETQYF.

CDR3 residues: CASSLAGGSADTQYF. This chain connects TRBV11-2 to TRBJ2-3; absent DNA, TCRdb's TRBD2 call cannot be checked. Germline V CDR1 and CDR2: SGHAT, FQNNGV. This CDR3 spans 15 amino acids.